This section outlines one TCR beta chain sequence together with its context. Its antigen is unidentified. This sample is drawn from a study of vaccination and CD4 T cells after COVID-19. Study summary: Convalescent patients gave post-COVID blood a median approximately 94 days post-diagnosis, range 35 to 161. Investigators took post-vaccine samples a median roughly 72 days after dose two, within a range of 14 to 241.

Broader study findings: Spike mono-reactivity applied to 304 of 307 vaccine-specific clones detected in convalescent patients.

Documented treatment: roughly 10-day PBMC culture with coronavirus spike peptide pools or control peptides (ViraFEST assay). First, ViraFEST expanded antigen-specific T cells with peptide pools, and next it sequenced the TCRs. Trimming at V came to 0 bases and at J to 7 bases, leaving 5 bases not matched to a gene. Looked up from germline, CDR1 is LNHNV and CDR2 is YYDKDF (reference sequence). The CDR3 consists of 16 residues. With the Oncomine TCR Beta short-read assay, DNA from cultured CD4+ T cells was sequenced. TCRdb reanalysed the PCR reads using MiXCR and keeps one entry per CDR3 protein. This table has more than 9,500 distinct CDR3 sequences, over 40% appearing once.

This receptor was taken from a human donor who had recovered from COVID-19. Sequenced material: CD4+ T cells from blood, cultured in vitro. J is TRBJ2-1 and V is TRBV15; TRBD2 agrees at 11 bases. The CDR3 sequence is CATSRDPSGRRNEQFF. CDR3 nucleotides: TGTGCCACCAGCAGAGATCCTAGCGGGAGGAGGAATGAGCAGTTCTTC.